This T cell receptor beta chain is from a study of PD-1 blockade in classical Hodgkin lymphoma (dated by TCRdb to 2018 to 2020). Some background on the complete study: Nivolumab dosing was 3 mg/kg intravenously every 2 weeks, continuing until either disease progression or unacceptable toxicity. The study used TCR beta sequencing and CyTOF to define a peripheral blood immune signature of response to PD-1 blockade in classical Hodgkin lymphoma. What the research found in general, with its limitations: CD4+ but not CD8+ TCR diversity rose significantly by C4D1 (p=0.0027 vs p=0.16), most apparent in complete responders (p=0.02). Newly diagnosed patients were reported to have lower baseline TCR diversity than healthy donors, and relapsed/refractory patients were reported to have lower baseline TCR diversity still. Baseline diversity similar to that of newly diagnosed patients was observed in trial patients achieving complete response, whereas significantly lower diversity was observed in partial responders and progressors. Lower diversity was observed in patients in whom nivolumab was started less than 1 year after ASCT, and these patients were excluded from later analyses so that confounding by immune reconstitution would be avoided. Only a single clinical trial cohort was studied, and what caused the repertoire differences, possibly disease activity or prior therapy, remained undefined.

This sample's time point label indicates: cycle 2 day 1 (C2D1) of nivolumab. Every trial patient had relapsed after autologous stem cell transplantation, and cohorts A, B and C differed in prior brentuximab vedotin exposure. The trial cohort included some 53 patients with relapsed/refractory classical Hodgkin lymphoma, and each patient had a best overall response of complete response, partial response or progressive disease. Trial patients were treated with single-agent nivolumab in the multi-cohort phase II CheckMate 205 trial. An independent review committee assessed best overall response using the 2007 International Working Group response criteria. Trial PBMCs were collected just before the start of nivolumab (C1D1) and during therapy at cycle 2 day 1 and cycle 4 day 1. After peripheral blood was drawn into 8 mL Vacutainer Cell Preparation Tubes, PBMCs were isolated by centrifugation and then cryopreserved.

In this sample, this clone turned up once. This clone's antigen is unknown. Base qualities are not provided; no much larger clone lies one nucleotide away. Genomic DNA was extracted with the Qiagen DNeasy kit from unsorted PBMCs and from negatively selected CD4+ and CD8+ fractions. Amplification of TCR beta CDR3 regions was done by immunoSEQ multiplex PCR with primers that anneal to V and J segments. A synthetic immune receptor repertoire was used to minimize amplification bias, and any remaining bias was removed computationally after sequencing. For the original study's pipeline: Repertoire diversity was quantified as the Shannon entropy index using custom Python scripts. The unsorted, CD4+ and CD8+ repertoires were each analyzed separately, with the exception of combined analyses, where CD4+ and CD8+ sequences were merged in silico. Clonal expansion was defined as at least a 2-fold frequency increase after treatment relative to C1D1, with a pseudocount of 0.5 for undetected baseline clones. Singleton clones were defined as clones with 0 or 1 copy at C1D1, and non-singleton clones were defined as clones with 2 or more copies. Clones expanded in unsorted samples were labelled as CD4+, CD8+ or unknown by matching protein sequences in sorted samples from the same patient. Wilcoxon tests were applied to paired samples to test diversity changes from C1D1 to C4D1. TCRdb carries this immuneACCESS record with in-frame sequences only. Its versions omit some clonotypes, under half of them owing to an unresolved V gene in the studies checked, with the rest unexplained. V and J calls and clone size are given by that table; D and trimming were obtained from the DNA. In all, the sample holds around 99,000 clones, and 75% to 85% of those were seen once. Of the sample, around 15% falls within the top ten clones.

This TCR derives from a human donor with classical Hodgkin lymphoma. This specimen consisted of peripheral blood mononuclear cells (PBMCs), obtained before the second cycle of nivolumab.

The CDR3 has the sequence CAISEGQGGDEQYF. The nucleotide sequence reads TGTGCCATCAGTGAGGGACAGGGTGGCGACGAGCAGTACTTC. The sequence is built from TRBV10-3 and TRBJ2-7, and TRBD1 aligns with 8 junction nucleotides. Counted from cysteine to phenylalanine, this CDR3 has 14 amino acids. This entry keeps only the CDR3 DNA: 42 bases, framed from base 1. CDR1 ENHRY and CDR2 SYGVKD are derived from the germline V gene. Trimming takes 2 bases off V and 5 bases off J; junction bases not matched to a gene: 5.